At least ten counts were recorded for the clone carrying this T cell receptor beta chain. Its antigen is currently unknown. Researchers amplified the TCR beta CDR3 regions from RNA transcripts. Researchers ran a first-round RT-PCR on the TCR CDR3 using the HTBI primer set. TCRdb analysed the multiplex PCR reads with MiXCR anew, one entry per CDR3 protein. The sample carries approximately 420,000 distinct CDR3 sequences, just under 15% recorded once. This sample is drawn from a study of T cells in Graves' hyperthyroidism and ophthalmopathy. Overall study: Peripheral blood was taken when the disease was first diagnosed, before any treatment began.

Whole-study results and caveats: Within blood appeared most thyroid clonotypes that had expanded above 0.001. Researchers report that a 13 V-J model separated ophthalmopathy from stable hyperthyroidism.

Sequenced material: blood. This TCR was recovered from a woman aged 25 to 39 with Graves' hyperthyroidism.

CDR3 nucleotide sequence: TGTGCCAGCTCACCGACGGTATACGAGCAGTACTTC. Its protein is CASSPTVYEQYF. The chain uses TRBV18 and TRBJ2-7; D unresolved. The germline V gene has CDR1 KGHSH and CDR2 LQKENI. The CDR3 contains 12 residues. V was pared by 3 bases and J by 4 bases, with 7 bases between.